This TCR beta chain originates from a study of neurological immune-mediated disorders. The cDNA was generated by 5'RACE with 10-nucleotide random UMIs. In TCRdb, the 5' RACE reads were re-called with MiXCR into one record per CDR3 protein. The table has tens of thousands of distinct CDR3 sequences, just over 2.5% seen once; the top ten hold about 1.1%. The V gene's germline CDR1 is MDHEN and CDR2 SYDVKM. The CDR3 runs 14 residues. V dropped 3 bases and J dropped 2 bases, with 9 bases sitting between them. The unsorted libraries originated from 2 million PBMCs that had been stored at -80 C. This clonotype was seen at least ten times. Its antigen is unknown. Study observations and caveats: Levels of TCR clonal expansion peaked in HTLV-1-associated myelopathy and reached their lowest in multiple sclerosis, under those of healthy controls. Phylogenetic analysis grouped 18 of 34 multiple sclerosis patients' repertoires together, suggesting a possible repertoire signature.

Sequenced sample: PBMCs. The source of this sequence is a woman aged 25 to 45 with multiple sclerosis. This rearrangement joins TRBV28 to TRBJ2-3; perhaps TRBD2 as D (5 bases). CDR3 sequence reads: CASSFGLNTDTQYF. DNA for the CDR3: TGTGCCAGCAGTTTCGGACTGAACACAGATACGCAGTATTTT.